This passage covers 14 T cell receptor beta chains from one sample sequenced in a study of CD8 T cells in ankylosing spondylitis. TCRdb processed the 5' RACE reads anew with MiXCR; each CDR3 protein has one entry. Of 250,000 or so distinct CDR3 sequences in the sample, around 25% were seen once. Sequenced material: blood, either unsorted or a sorted T cell fraction (not recorded which). These receptor sequences come from a male donor with ankylosing spondylitis or in good health (not recorded which).

This clonotype was recorded a few times. The chain links TRBV20-1 to TRBJ2-1; the match to TRBD2 covers 7 bases. The V gene's germline CDR1 is DFQATT and CDR2 SNEGSKA (reference sequence). This CDR3 has 13 amino acids. V shed 2 bases, J shed 10 bases, and the junction held 8 bases outside the gene matches. CDR3 amino acids: CSARWVAGGEQFF. CDR3 nucleotide sequence: TGCAGTGCTAGATGGGTAGCGGGTGGGGAGCAGTTCTTC.

The rearrangement links TRBV12-3 or TRBV12-4 to TRBJ2-7; D unclear. The V and J ends lost 7 bases and 0 bases respectively, with 10 bases between them. The CDR3 contains 13 residues. The CDR3 is CASTSIYSYEQYF. In DNA form, the CDR3 reads TGTGCCAGCACCAGCATTTACTCCTACGAGCAGTACTTC.

The J gene is TRBJ2-1, the V gene TRBV20-1; D is uncertain. This CDR3 region has 12 residues. V gave up 1 base and J gave up 3 bases, with 4 bases separating them. CDR1 and CDR2 (germline): DFQATT, SNEGSKA (reference sequence). CDR3 nucleotide sequence: TGCAGTGCTAGAGCTAGCTACAATGAGCAGTTCTTC. This encodes CSARASYNEQFF.

This clonotype came up many times. The genes are TRBV2 and TRBJ2-1; TRBD1 aligns across 11 bases. The junction had 7 bases not matched to a gene; V was cut back by 6 bases and J by 9 bases. CDR3 length: 14 residues. Germline V gene lookup returns CDR1 SNHLY and CDR2 FYNNEI. CDR3 in amino acids: CASRDRGLIGEQFF. CDR3 DNA: TGTGCCAGCAGGGACAGGGGGCTCATCGGTGAGCAGTTCTTC.

The table lists this clonotype with many counts. The rearrangement joins TRBV20-1 to TRBJ2-5; D unclear. The CDR3 loop spans 14 amino acids. Trimming pared 2 bases from V and 0 bases from J, leaving 10 bases between. CDR1 DFQATT and CDR2 SNEGSKA come from the germline V gene (reference sequence). The CDR3 loop is CSARTGSYQETQYF. In DNA, the CDR3 is TGCAGTGCTAGAACGGGCAGCTACCAAGAGACCCAGTACTTC.

This clonotype appeared many times. This chain uses TRBV20-1 with TRBJ1-1; the D is unclear. V lost 6 bases and J 1 base, leaving 9 bases between the germline ends. CDR3 length: 12 amino acids. Germline V gene lookup returns CDR1 DFQATT and CDR2 SNEGSKA (reference sequence). CDR3 sequence: CSAKRRNTEAFF. As DNA, the CDR3 is TGCAGTGCAAAAAGGAGGAACACTGAAGCTTTCTTT.

In this sample, this clonotype turned up many times. V gene TRBV7-2 combines with J gene TRBJ2-3; the D is unclear. CDR3 length: 15 residues. Trimming cost V 6 bases and J 6 bases, with 19 bases left between them. Germline CDR1 and CDR2: SGHTA and FQGNSA. CDR3 sequence (DNA): TGTGCCAGCAGGAACGGTGGGCTTCCCGAGGATACGCAGTATTTT. Encoded protein: CASRNGGLPEDTQYF.

This clonotype was seen at least ten times. The chain couples TRBV12-3 or TRBV12-4 to TRBJ1-1, with a weak D call TRBD1 (6 bases). This CDR3 is 13 amino acids long. The V end was cut by 8 bases, the J end by 0 bases, with 10 bases between. The CDR3, as DNA: TGTGCCAGCTTCGGGGGGCTGAACACTGAAGCTTTCTTT. Translation gives CASFGGLNTEAFF.

This clonotype showed up many times. The chain joins TRBV29-1 to TRBJ1-5; 8 nucleotides line up with TRBD1. The germline CDR1 and CDR2 sequences are SQVTM and ANQGSEA. This CDR3 comprises 13 residues. V was pared by 4 bases and J by 7 bases, with 6 bases of the junction left unmatched. CDR3 in amino acids: CSVGQGAWQPQHF. CDR3 nucleotides: TGCAGCGTTGGGCAGGGGGCTTGGCAGCCCCAGCATTTT. Looking up the rest from reference TRBV29-1 and TRBJ1-5 gives the full variable domain: SAVISQKPSRDICQRGTSLTIQCQVDSQVTMMFWYRQQPGQSLTLIATANQGSEATYESGFVIDKFPISRPNLTFSTLTVSNMSPEDSSIYLCSVGQGAWQPQHFGDGTRLSIL.

This clonotype was recorded many times. V gene TRBV6-5 combines with J gene TRBJ1-2; 10 positions match TRBD1. J was trimmed by 4 bases and V by 3 bases; bases with no gene match: 8. The CDR3 extends over 16 amino acids. CDR1 is MNHEY and CDR2 is SVGAGI in the germline V gene. CDR3 in DNA: TGTGCCAGCAGTTATATCCGGACAGGGGGGGGCTATGGCTACACCTTC. It codes for CASSYIRTGGGYGYTF.

This chain uses TRBV4-1 with TRBJ2-5; D possibly uses TRBD1 or TRBD2 (5 bases each). V lost 1 base and J 2 bases, leaving 14 bases between the germline ends. CDR3 size: 16 residues. The germline V gene has CDR1 MGHRA and CDR2 YSYEKL. The CDR3 region has the DNA TGCGCCAGCAGCCAAGGGGTCGGGGCTCCTCAAGAGACCCAGTACTTC. The encoded protein is CASSQGVGAPQETQYF.

The genes are TRBV5-1 and TRBJ2-3; 10 bases are shared with TRBD1. Trimming cost V 4 bases and J 4 bases; bases outside gene matches: 6. Germline CDR1 reads SGHRS; CDR2 reads YFSETQ. The CDR3 loop spans 15 amino acids. Here the CDR3 reads CASSSTGTGADTQYF. Here the CDR3 DNA reads TGCGCCAGCAGCAGTACCGGGACAGGGGCAGATACGCAGTATTTT.

This clonotype was observed a handful of times. The chain joins TRBV20-1 to TRBJ2-3, with a tentative D call TRBD2 (6 bases). CDR1 is DFQATT and CDR2 is SNEGSKA in the germline V gene (reference sequence). Deletions cut 6 bases from V and 3 bases from J, with 19 bases between. CDR3 length equals 15 residues. This CDR3 is CSAQTGGVETDTQYF. The CDR3 coding sequence is TGCAGTGCCCAAACTGGCGGGGTTGAAACAGATACGCAGTATTTT.

This clonotype has only a few counts. The rearrangement joins TRBV23-1 to TRBJ2-3; 13 nucleotides agree with TRBD2. TRBV23-1 is reported as an ORF; its role is uncertain. After removal of 0 bases from V and 0 bases from J, the junction contained 9 bases not matched to a gene. CDR3 size: 20 residues. The CDR3 loop is CASSQSARTSGGLSTDTQYF. CDR3 nucleotide sequence: TGCGCCAGCAGTCAATCCGCCAGGACTAGCGGGGGACTGAGCACAGATACGCAGTATTTT.